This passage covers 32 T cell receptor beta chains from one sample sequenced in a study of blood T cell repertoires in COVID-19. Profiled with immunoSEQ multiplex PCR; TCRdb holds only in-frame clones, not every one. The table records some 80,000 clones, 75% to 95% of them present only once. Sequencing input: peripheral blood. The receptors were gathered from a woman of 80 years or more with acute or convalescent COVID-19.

CDR3 nucleotides: TGTGCCAGCGGGACAGGGGGCCCCGGGGAGCTGTTTTTT. It specifies CASGTGGPGELFF. This rearrangement joins TRBV3-1 (or the pseudogene TRBV3-2) to TRBJ2-2; 12 bases are a match to TRBD1. Germline V gene data show CDR1 as LGHDT and CDR2 as YNNKEL (reference sequence). CDR3 length: 13 residues. Germline trimming cut 8 bases from V and 6 bases from J; bases unmatched to any gene: 1.

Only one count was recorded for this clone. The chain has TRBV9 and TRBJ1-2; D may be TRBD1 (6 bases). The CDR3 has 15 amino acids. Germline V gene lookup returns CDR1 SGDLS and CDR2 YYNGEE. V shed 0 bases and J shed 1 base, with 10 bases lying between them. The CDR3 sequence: CASSVGGQNNYGYTF. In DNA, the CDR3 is TGTGCCAGCAGCGTAGGGGGGCAGAATAACTATGGCTACACCTTC.

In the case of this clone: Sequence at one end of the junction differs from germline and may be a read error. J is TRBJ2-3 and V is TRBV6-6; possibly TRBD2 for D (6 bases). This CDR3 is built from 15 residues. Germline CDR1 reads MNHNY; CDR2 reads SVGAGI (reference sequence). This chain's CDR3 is CASSYSGGGTDTQYF. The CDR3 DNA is TGTGCCAGCAGCTACTCTGGCGGGGGCACAGATACGCAGTATTTT.

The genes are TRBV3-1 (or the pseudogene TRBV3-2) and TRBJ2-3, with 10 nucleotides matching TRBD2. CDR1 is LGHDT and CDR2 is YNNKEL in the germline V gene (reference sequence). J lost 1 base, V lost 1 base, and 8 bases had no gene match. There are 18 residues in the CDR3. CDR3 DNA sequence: TGTGCCAGCAGCCAAGGAACTAGCGGGACGACCGGCACAGATACGCAGTATTTT. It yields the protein CASSQGTSGTTGTDTQYF.

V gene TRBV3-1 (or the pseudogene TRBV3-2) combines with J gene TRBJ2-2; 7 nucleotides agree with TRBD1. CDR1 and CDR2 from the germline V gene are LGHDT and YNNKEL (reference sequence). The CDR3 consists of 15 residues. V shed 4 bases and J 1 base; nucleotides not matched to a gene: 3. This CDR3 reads CASSRRQGNTGELFF. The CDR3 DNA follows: TGTGCCAGCAGCCGGCGACAGGGGAACACCGGGGAGCTGTTTTTT.

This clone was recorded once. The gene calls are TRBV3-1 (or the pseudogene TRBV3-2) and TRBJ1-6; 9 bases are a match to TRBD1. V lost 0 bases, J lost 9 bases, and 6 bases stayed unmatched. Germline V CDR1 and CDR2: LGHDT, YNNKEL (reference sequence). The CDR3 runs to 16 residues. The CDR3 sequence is CASSQDRTGVTSPLHF. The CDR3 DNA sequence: TGTGCCAGCAGCCAAGATCGGACAGGGGTTACTTCACCCCTCCACTTT.

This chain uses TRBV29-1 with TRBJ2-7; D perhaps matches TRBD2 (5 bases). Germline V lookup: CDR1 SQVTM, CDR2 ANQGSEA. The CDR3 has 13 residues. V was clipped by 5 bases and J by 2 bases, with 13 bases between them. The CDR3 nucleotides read TGCAGCGTTCAAGTAGCGAACCCCTACGAGCAGTACTTC. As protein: CSVQVANPYEQYF.

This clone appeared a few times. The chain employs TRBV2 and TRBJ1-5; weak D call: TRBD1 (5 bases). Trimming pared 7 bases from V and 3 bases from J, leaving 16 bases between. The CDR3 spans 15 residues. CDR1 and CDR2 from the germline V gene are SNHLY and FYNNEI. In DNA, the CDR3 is TGTGCCAGCACACGGGAGGGGCGCCTCAATCAGCCCCAGCATTTT. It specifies CASTREGRLNQPQHF.

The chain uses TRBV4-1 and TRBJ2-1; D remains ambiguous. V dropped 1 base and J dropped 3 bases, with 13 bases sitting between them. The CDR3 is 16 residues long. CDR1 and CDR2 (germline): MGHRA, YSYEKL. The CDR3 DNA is TGCGCCAGCAGCCAAGCCCTTCCGAGGCTCTACAATGAGCAGTTCTTC. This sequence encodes CASSQALPRLYNEQFF.

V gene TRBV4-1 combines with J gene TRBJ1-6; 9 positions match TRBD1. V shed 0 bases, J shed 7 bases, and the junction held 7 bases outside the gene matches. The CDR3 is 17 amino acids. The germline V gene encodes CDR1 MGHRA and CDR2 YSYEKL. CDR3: CASSQDRLGTGNSPLHF. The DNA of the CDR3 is TGCGCCAGCAGCCAAGATCGACTGGGGACAGGGAATTCACCCCTCCACTTT.

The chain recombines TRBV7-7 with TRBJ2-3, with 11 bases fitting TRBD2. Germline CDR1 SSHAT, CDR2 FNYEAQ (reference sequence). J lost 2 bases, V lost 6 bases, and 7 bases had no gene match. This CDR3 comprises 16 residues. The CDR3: CASSPLLAGATDTQYF. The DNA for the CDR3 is TGTGCCAGCAGTCCGCTACTAGCGGGGGCCACAGATACGCAGTATTTT.

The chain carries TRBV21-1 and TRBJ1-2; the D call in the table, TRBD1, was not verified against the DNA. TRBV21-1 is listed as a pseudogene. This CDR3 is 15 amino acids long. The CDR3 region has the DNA TGTGCCAGCAGCAAAGTACGGGACAGGTATCCTGGCTACACCTTC. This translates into CASSKVRDRYPGYTF.

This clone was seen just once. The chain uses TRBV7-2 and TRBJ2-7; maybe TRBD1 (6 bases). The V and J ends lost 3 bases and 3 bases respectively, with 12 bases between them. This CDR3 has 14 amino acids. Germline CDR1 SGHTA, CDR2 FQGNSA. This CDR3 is CASSFNAGDYEQYF. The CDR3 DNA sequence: TGTGCCAGCAGCTTTAACGCAGGGGACTACGAGCAGTACTTC.

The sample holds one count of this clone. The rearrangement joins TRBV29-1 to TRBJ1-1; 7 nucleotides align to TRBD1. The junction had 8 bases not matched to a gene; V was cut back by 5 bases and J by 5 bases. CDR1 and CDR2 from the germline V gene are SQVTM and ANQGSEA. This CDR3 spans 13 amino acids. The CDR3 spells CSVCRGANTEAFF. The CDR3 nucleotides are TGCAGCGTTTGCAGGGGGGCAAATACTGAAGCTTTCTTT.

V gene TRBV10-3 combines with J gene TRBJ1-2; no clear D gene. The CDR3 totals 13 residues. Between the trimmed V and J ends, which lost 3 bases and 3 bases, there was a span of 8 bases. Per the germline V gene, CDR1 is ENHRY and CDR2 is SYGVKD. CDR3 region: CAISETEDYGYTF. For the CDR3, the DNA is TGTGCCATCAGTGAAACCGAGGACTATGGCTACACCTTC.

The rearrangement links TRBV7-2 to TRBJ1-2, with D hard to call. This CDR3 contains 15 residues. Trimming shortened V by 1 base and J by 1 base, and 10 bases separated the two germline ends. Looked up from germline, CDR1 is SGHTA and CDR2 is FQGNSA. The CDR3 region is CASSLVRDVNYGYTF. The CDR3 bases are TGTGCCAGCAGCTTAGTACGGGATGTTAACTATGGCTACACCTTC.

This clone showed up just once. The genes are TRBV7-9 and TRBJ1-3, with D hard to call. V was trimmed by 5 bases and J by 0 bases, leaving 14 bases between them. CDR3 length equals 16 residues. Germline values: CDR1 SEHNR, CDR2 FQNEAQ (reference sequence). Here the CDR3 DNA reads TGTGCCAGCAGCGGAACGACTGGGTTCTCTGGAAACACCATATATTTT. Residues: CASSGTTGFSGNTIYF.

The CDR3 DNA reads TGCAGTGCTAGTCAGGACTATGGCTACACCTTC. Translation: CSASQDYGYTF. The chain combines TRBV20-1 with TRBJ1-2; the D is unclear. Germline CDR1 and CDR2: DFQATT and SNEGSKA (reference sequence). The V gene lost 3 bases and the J gene lost 3 bases, with 5 bases spanning the gap. This CDR3 has 11 residues.

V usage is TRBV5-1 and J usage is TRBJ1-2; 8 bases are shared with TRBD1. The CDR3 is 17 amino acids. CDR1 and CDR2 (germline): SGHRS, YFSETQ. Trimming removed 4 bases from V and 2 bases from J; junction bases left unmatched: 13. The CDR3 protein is CASSPNPTGDINYGYTF. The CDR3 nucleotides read TGCGCCAGCAGCCCGAATCCGACAGGGGATATAAACTATGGCTACACCTTC. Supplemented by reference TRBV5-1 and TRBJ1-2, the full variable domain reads KAGVTQTPRYLIKTRGQQVTLSCSPISGHRSVSWYQQTPGQGLQFLFEYFSETQRNKGNFPGRFSGRQFSNSRSEMNVSTLELGDSALYLCASSPNPTGDINYGYTFGSGTRLTVV.

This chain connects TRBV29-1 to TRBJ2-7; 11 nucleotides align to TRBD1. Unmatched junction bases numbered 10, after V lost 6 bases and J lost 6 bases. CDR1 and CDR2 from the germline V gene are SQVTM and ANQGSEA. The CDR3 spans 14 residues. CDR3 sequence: CSVAVGTGGLEQYF. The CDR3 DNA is TGCAGCGTCGCGGTCGGGACAGGGGGTCTCGAGCAGTACTTC.

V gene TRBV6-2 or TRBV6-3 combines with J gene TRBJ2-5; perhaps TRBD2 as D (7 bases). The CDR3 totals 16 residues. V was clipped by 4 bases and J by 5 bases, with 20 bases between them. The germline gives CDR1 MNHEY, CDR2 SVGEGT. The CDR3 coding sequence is TGTGCCAGCAGTTGGGTAGGGGGGGCGAGCCGGGAGACCCAGTACTTC. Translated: CASSWVGGASRETQYF.

The CDR3 region is CASSRGGRETQYF. The CDR3 DNA reads as TGCGCCAGCAGTCGAGGAGGGCGGGAGACCCAGTACTTC. The rearrangement uses TRBV4-1 and TRBJ2-5; possible D gene TRBD2, 6 bases. CDR3 length: 13 residues. Trimming cost V 6 bases and J 5 bases, with 13 bases left between them. Germline CDR1 is MGHRA and CDR2 is YSYEKL.

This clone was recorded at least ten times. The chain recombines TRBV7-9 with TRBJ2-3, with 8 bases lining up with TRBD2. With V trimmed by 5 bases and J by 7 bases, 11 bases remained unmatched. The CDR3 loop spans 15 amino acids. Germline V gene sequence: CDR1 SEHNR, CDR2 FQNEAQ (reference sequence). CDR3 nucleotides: TGTGCCAGCAGCCCCAGCGGGAGCCCCGTTAATACGCAGTATTTT. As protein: CASSPSGSPVNTQYF.

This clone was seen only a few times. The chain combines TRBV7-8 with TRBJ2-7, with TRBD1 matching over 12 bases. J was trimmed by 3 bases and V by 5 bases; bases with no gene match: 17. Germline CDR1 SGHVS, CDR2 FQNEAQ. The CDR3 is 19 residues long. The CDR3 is CASSRRDRGPGLAYYEQYF. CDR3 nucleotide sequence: TGTGCCAGCAGCCGCCGGGACAGGGGGCCCGGACTAGCGTACTACGAGCAGTACTTC. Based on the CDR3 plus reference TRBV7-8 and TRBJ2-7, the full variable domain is GAGVSQSPRYKVAKRGQDVALRCDPISGHVSLFWYQQALGQGPEFLTYFQNEAQLDKSGLPSDRFFAERPEGSVSTLKIQRTQQEDSAVYLCASSRRDRGPGLAYYEQYFGPGTRLTVT.

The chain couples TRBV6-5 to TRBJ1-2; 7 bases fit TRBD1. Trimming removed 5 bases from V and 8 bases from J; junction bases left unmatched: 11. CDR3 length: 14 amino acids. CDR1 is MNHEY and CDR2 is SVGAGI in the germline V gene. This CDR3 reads CASSPSLGGGGYTF. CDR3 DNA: TGTGCCAGCAGTCCCTCCCTAGGGGGCGGCGGCTACACCTTC.

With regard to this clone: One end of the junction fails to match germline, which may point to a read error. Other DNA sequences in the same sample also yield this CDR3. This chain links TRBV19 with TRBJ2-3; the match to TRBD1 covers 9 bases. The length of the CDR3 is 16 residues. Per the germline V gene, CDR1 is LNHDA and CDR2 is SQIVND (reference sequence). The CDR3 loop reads CASSEHPGTGYDTQYF. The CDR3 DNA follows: TGTGCCAGTAGTGAACACCCCGGGACAGGGTATGATACACAGTATTTT.

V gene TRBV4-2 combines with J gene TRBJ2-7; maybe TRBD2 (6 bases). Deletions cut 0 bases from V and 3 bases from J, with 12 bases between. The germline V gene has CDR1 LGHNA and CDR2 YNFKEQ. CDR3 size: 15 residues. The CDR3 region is CASSQEERALYEQYF. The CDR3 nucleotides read TGTGCCAGCAGCCAAGAGGAGCGGGCCCTCTACGAGCAGTACTTC.

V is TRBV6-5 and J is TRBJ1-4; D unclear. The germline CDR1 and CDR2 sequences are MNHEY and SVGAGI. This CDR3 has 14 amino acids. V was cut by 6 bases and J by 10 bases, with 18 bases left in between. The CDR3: CASSRTSASGKLFF. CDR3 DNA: TGTGCCAGCAGCCGAACATCTGCCTCTGGAAAACTGTTTTTT.

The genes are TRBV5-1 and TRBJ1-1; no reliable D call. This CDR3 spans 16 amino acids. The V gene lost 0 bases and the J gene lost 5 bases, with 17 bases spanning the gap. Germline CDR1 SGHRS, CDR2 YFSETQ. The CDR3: CASSLDPGSGRTEAFF. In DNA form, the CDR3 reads TGCGCCAGCAGCTTGGATCCGGGCTCGGGGAGGACTGAAGCTTTCTTT.

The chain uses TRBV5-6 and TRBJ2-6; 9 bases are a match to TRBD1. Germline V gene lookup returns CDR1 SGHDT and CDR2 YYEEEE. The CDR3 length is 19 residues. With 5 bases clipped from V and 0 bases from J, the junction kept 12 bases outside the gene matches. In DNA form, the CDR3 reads TGTGCCAGCAGTACTCCGGGACAGGGTTATAACTCTGGGGCCAACGTCCTGACTTTC. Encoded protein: CASSTPGQGYNSGANVLTF.

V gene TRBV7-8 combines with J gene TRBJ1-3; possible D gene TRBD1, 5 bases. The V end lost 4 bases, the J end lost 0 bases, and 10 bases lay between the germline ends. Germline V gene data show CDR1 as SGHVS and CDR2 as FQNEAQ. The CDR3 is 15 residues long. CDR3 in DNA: TGTGCCAGCAGCTGGGGCCCGGACTCTGGAAACACCATATATTTT. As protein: CASSWGPDSGNTIYF.

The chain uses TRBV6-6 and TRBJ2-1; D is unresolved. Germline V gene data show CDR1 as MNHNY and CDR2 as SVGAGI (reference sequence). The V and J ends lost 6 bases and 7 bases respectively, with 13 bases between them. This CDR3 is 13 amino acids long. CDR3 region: CASRSPRVNEQFF. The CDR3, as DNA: TGTGCCAGCAGATCTCCACGGGTTAATGAGCAGTTCTTC.